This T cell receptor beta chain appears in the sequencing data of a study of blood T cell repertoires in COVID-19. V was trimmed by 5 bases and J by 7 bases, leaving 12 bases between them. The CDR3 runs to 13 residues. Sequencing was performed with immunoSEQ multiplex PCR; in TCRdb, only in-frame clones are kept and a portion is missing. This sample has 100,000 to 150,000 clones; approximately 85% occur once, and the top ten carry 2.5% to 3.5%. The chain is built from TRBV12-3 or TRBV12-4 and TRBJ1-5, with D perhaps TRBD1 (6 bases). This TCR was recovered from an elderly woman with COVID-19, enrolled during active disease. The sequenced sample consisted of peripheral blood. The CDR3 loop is CASSVDRFQPQHF. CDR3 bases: TGTGCCAGCAGTGTTGACAGGTTCCAGCCCCAGCATTTT.